This TCR beta chain appears in the sequencing data of a study of cytomegalovirus exposure and HLA in healthy donors (TCRdb year 2017). In terms of the full investigation: A later analysis indicated that the 90 to 150 validation repertoires were generated on the platform also employed for the 700 or so repertoires of the first cohort. The study was designed to test whether signatures of past pathogen exposure could be identified by cataloging public T cell receptors. A separate validation cohort of 100 to 150 different subjects was used in addition to the roughly 720-subject first cohort. To predict cytomegalovirus infection status, the study brought together high-throughput TCR immunosequencing, statistical association of individual TCRs with disease status, and machine learning. The research as a whole found: Most TCR sequences were observed very rarely across donors, whereas some public TCRs were present in many individuals. Of the cluster scores, approximately 95% were above 0 in a later analysis, which found that TCRs clustered in the first cohort also tended to co-occur in the 95 to 150 validation repertoires. It was suggested by the authors that the approach could potentially be generalized to other disease states and immunological phenotypes. A total of 164 TCR beta chains were listed by the study as associated with cytomegalovirus. The classifier was reported to diagnose cytomegalovirus status with high specificity and sensitivity in both the original cohort and the validation cohort. In vitro tests confirmed that three of the cytomegalovirus-associated TCR beta chains recognize cytomegalovirus antigens. The validation cohort had no HLA typing available for a later analysis, so co-occurrence within that cohort was assessed over all 120 or so repertoires.

The library was prepared using the immunoSEQ multiplex PCR assay. The published analysis was carried out like this. A statistical classification framework was developed to diagnose cytomegalovirus status using the catalog of TCR beta chain sequences. This is the immuneACCESS table as TCRdb keeps it, with only in-frame sequences that have V and J called. A part of the clones is gone; compared with another copy, unresolved V genes explain less than half, and the rest is unexplained. V and J calls and clone size are those listed in that table; D and trimming were worked out from the DNA. This sample gives some 200,000 clones in total; 84% of them show up just once. The ten largest account for 13% of the sample. Via the germline V gene (reference sequence), CDR1 is SEHNR and CDR2 FQNEAQ. Including the terminal cysteine and phenylalanine, the CDR3 comprises 17 residues. Only the CDR3 portion is preserved as DNA: 51 bases, with reading frame beginning at the first base. V lost 5 bases and J lost 6 bases, and the count of bases not matched to a germline gene is 8.

Note on this clone: The target of this receptor is not known. Per-base qualities were not stored, and no clone one base away is much larger.

The donors were included in the validation cohort of 120 subjects, a group kept apart from the approximately 690-subject first cohort. This chain is built from TRBV7-9 and TRBJ2-2; 14 central nucleotides agree with TRBD2. The material sequenced was PBMCs. The sequence derives from a woman in her 30s in good health and CMV-seropositive. The CDR3 protein is CASSPKTSGRAPGELFF. The DNA is TGTGCCAGCAGCCCAAAGACTAGCGGGAGGGCACCCGGGGAGCTGTTTTTT.